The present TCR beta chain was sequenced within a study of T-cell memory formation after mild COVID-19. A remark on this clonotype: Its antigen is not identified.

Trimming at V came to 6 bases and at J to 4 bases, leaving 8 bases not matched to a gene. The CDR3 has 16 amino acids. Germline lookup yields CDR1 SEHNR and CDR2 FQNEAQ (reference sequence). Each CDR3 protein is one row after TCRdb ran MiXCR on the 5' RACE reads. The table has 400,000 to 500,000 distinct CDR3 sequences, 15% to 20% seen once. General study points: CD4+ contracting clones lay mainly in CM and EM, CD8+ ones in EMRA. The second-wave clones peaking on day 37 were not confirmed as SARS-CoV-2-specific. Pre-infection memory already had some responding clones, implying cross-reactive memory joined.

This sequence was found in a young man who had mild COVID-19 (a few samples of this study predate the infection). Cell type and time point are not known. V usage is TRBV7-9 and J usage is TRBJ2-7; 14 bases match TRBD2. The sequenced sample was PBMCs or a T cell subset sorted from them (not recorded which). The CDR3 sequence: CASRRPTSGGAYEQYF. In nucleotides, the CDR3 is TGTGCCAGCAGACGCCCGACTAGCGGGGGGGCATACGAGCAGTACTTC.